The rows below give T cell receptor beta chains drawn from one sample of a study of STAT5B mutations in CD4+ large granular lymphocyte leukemia. The assay was immunoSEQ multiplex PCR, and TCRdb's table has in-frame clones only and misses some. The sample lists over 25,000 clones, about four fifths occurring once. Sequencing input: CD4+ T cells from blood buffy coats. Receptors were obtained from a human donor in good health. Each CDR3 is given with its conserved first and last residue. Fields, in order: J gene, clone size, D gene, V gene, CDR3 DNA, CDR3 protein. D genes are given only for firm matches. Where a row states a size, it is once, few, many or the class of an expanded clone; other rows omit it.

j_gene: TRBJ1-5; abundance: few; d_gene: TRBD1; v_gene: TRBV7-2; CDR3nt: TGTGCCAGCAGCACCCAGGGAGGGGGCTCTGGTCAGCCCCAGCATTTT; CDR3aa: CASSTQGGGSGQPQHF
j_gene: TRBJ2-2; abundance: few; d_gene: -; v_gene: TRBV5-1; CDR3nt: TGCGCCAGCAGCTTGCAAAACACCGGGGAGCTGTTTTTT; CDR3aa: CASSLQNTGELFF
j_gene: TRBJ1-4; abundance: -; d_gene: -; v_gene: TRBV6-6; CDR3nt: TGTGCCAGCAGTTACTACAGGGTTGAGGCTAATGAAAAACTGTTTTTT; CDR3aa: CASSYYRVEANEKLFF
j_gene: TRBJ1-2; abundance: -; d_gene: TRBD1; v_gene: TRBV6-1; CDR3nt: TGTGCCAGCAGTGACATTTGGCAGGGGGTTAACTATGGCTACACCTTC; CDR3aa: CASSDIWQGVNYGYTF
j_gene: TRBJ1-1; abundance: -; d_gene: TRBD1; v_gene: TRBV5-4; CDR3nt: TGCGCCAGCAGCCTCACGACAGGGGGCGTCACTGAAGCTTTCTTT; CDR3aa: CASSLTTGGVTEAFF
j_gene: TRBJ2-5; abundance: -; d_gene: TRBD2; v_gene: TRBV19; CDR3nt: TGTGCCACCACCTTTCCGGGGGGGCGAGAGACCCAGTACTTC; CDR3aa: CATTFPGGRETQYF
j_gene: TRBJ1-5; abundance: -; d_gene: -; v_gene: TRBV21-1; CDR3nt: TGTGCCAGCCTCGGACAGGGGCATCTTTGTAGCAATCAGCCCCAGCATTTT; CDR3aa: CASLGQGHLCSNQPQHF
j_gene: TRBJ2-3; abundance: once; d_gene: TRBD2; v_gene: TRBV19; CDR3nt: TGTGCCAGTAGCTCGTGGACTAGCGTTTGGGCAGATACGCAGTATTTT; CDR3aa: CASSSWTSVWADTQYF
j_gene: TRBJ1-2; abundance: -; d_gene: TRBD1; v_gene: TRBV19; CDR3nt: TGTGCCAGTAGTCCCTCCGGGACAGGGGTCGGTGGCTACACCTTC; CDR3aa: CASSPSGTGVGGYTF
j_gene: TRBJ2-6; abundance: -; d_gene: -; v_gene: TRBV29-1; CDR3nt: TGCAGCGTCGGACAGGGAGGGGTTGGGGCCAACGTCCTGACTTTC; CDR3aa: CSVGQGGVGANVLTF
j_gene: TRBJ2-7; abundance: -; d_gene: TRBD1; v_gene: TRBV6-6; CDR3nt: TGTGCCAGCAGGAGGACAGGGACCTACGAGCAGTACTTC; CDR3aa: CASRRTGTYEQYF
j_gene: TRBJ2-1; abundance: -; d_gene: TRBD2; v_gene: TRBV28; CDR3nt: TGTGCCAGCAGTTTATTTTATATGGCTCGGAAGCGGGATGGGTCCTACAATGAGCAGTTCTTC; CDR3aa: CASSLFYMARKRDGSYNEQFF
j_gene: TRBJ1-3; abundance: once; d_gene: -; v_gene: TRBV28; CDR3nt: TGTGCCAGCAGTTTAATATGGGCAGCCTCTGGAAACACCATATATTTT; CDR3aa: CASSLIWAASGNTIYF
j_gene: TRBJ2-7; abundance: -; d_gene: -; v_gene: TRBV13; CDR3nt: TGTGCCAGCAGCTTAAGCCCGAGTAGCCAGGACGAGCAGTACTTC; CDR3aa: CASSLSPSSQDEQYF
j_gene: TRBJ2-5; abundance: -; d_gene: -; v_gene: TRBV5-4; CDR3nt: TGTGCCAGCAGCTTGGAGAAAGAGACCCAGTACTTC; CDR3aa: CASSLEKETQYF
j_gene: TRBJ1-3; abundance: -; d_gene: -; v_gene: TRBV7-3; CDR3nt: TGTGCCAGCAGCTCGGGACAAGCGACCCATTCTGGAAACACCATATATTTT; CDR3aa: CASSSGQATHSGNTIYF
j_gene: TRBJ2-7; abundance: -; d_gene: -; v_gene: TRBV6-1; CDR3nt: TGTGCCAGCAGTGAATTGGGGAAGGAGTACTTC; CDR3aa: CASSELGKEYF
j_gene: TRBJ2-5; abundance: -; d_gene: -; v_gene: TRBV4-3; CDR3nt: TGCGCCAGCAGCCAAGGGCTAGCGAGAGGAGAGACCCAGTACTTC; CDR3aa: CASSQGLARGETQYF
j_gene: TRBJ2-3; abundance: -; d_gene: -; v_gene: TRBV7-8; CDR3nt: TGTGCCAGCAGCAGACACCGGGACGCAGGCACAGATACGCAGTATTTT; CDR3aa: CASSRHRDAGTDTQYF
j_gene: TRBJ2-7; abundance: -; d_gene: -; v_gene: TRBV28; CDR3nt: TGTGCCAGCAGTTGGGTTGACGAGCAGTACTTC; CDR3aa: CASSWVDEQYF
j_gene: TRBJ2-3; abundance: -; d_gene: TRBD2; v_gene: TRBV7-2; CDR3nt: TGTGCCAGCAGCTTACACGGACTAGCGGGGACCACAGATACGCAGTATTTT; CDR3aa: CASSLHGLAGTTDTQYF
j_gene: TRBJ1-5; abundance: -; d_gene: -; v_gene: TRBV18; CDR3nt: TGTGCCAGCTCCCGGGGAACATCCCTCTATAGCAATCAGCCCCAGCATTTT; CDR3aa: CASSRGTSLYSNQPQHF
j_gene: TRBJ1-2; abundance: -; d_gene: -; v_gene: TRBV5-4; CDR3nt: TGTGCCAGCAGCTTGGCCAAGACAGCTAACTATGGCTACACCTTC; CDR3aa: CASSLAKTANYGYTF
j_gene: TRBJ2-2; abundance: -; d_gene: -; v_gene: TRBV6-5; CDR3nt: TGTGCCAGCAGTTACTCGAAGCGGGTTGTCACCGGGGAGCTGTTTTTT; CDR3aa: CASSYSKRVVTGELFF
j_gene: TRBJ2-1; abundance: -; d_gene: -; v_gene: TRBV7-3; CDR3nt: TGTGCCAGCAGCTTAGGCGGGACTTACGACAATGAGCAGTTCTTC; CDR3aa: CASSLGGTYDNEQFF
j_gene: TRBJ2-6; abundance: few; d_gene: -; v_gene: TRBV5-1; CDR3nt: TGCGCCAGCAGCTTGGTCGAGTCTGGGGCCAACGTCCTGACTTTC; CDR3aa: CASSLVESGANVLTF
j_gene: TRBJ2-3; abundance: once; d_gene: TRBD1; v_gene: TRBV11-2; CDR3nt: TGTGCCAGCAGCTTAGATGGGGCAGGGGGCGGCACAGATACGCAGTATTTT; CDR3aa: CASSLDGAGGGTDTQYF
j_gene: TRBJ2-3; abundance: -; d_gene: -; v_gene: TRBV19; CDR3nt: TGTGCCAGTACCCCCCCCGGGTTATCCACAGATACGCAGTATTTT; CDR3aa: CASTPPGLSTDTQYF
j_gene: TRBJ1-4; abundance: -; d_gene: TRBD1; v_gene: TRBV4-1; CDR3nt: TGCGCCAGCAGCCAAGATACAGGCACAGGGGGTACTAATGAAAAACTGTTTTTT; CDR3aa: CASSQDTGTGGTNEKLFF
j_gene: TRBJ1-2; abundance: -; d_gene: -; v_gene: TRBV6-1; CDR3nt: TGTGCCAGCAGTGAATCGGGTGACTATGGCTACACCTTC; CDR3aa: CASSESGDYGYTF
j_gene: TRBJ2-3; abundance: once; d_gene: -; v_gene: TRBV7-2; CDR3nt: TGTGCCAGCACTCCCAGCGCAGATACGCAGTATTTT; CDR3aa: CASTPSADTQYF
j_gene: TRBJ1-5; abundance: -; d_gene: -; v_gene: TRBV28; CDR3nt: TGTGCCAGCTCTACCTGGGGGGGGCCAGTGAATCAGCCCCAGCATTTT; CDR3aa: CASSTWGGPVNQPQHF
j_gene: TRBJ1-2; abundance: -; d_gene: -; v_gene: TRBV9; CDR3nt: TGTGCCAGCACCAAATCGAACCAGGGTTTTAGTCCATTTGGCGCTGACTATGGCTACACCTTC; CDR3aa: CASTKSNQGFSPFGADYGYTF
j_gene: TRBJ1-1; abundance: few; d_gene: -; v_gene: TRBV6-1; CDR3nt: TGTGCCAGCAGTGAATCTCGGCGGGACACTGAAGCTTTCTTT; CDR3aa: CASSESRRDTEAFF
j_gene: TRBJ2-7; abundance: -; d_gene: -; v_gene: TRBV7-6; CDR3nt: TGTGCCAGCAGCCCCCTCTCAACCTACGAGCAGTACTTC; CDR3aa: CASSPLSTYEQYF